Following are 18 T cell receptor beta chains from one sample sequenced in a study of CD8 T cells in Susac syndrome (dated by TCRdb to about 2019). Libraries were made using the immunoSEQ multiplex PCR assay. RNA was extracted using the RNeasy kit, and roughly 0.5 to 1 ug of the RNA was reverse transcribed with random hexamers. TCRdb reran the public reads through fastp at Q25 and MiXCR, keeping productive beta chains. Every CDR3 protein is listed once, alongside the most common genes and DNA of its rows. Recorded for this sample are approximately 200,000 distinct CDR3 sequences; roughly 95% of them occurred a single time. The ten largest make up 0.093% of the sample. The sequenced sample consisted of CD4+ T cells from PBMCs. These receptors all stem from a human donor with multiple sclerosis.

The chain links TRBV7-2 to TRBJ2-5; D may be TRBD1 or TRBD2 (6 bases each). The CDR3 covers 14 residues. The germline CDR1 and CDR2 sequences are SGHTA and FQGNSA. The V and J ends lost 5 bases and 5 bases respectively, with 15 bases between them. The DNA for the CDR3 is TGTGCCAGCAGCCGAACGGGGGCGTGGGAGACCCAGTACTTC. Translating it yields CASSRTGAWETQYF.

This chain joins TRBV7-9 and TRBJ2-5; 7 positions agree with TRBD1. Germline CDR1 SEHNR, CDR2 FQNEAQ (reference sequence). V was pared by 3 bases and J by 2 bases, with 6 bases of the junction left unmatched. The CDR3 consists of 15 residues. In nucleotides, the CDR3 is TGTGCCAGCAGCTTCCAGGGACAGATACAAGAGACCCAGTACTTC. Translated, it gives CASSFQGQIQETQYF. Filled out from reference TRBV7-9 and TRBJ2-5, the complete variable domain reads DTGVSQNPRHKITKRGQNVTFRCDPISEHNRLYWYRQTLGQGPEFLTYFQNEAQLEKSRLLSDRFSAERPKGSFSTLEIQRTEQGDSAMYLCASSFQGQIQETQYFGPGTRLLVL.

This rearrangement joins TRBV29-1 to TRBJ2-1; TRBD2 agrees at 8 bases. Germline values: CDR1 SQVTM, CDR2 ANQGSEA. J gave up 2 bases and V 4 bases, and 10 bases lay outside the gene matches. The CDR3 spans 16 residues. The CDR3 DNA reads as TGCAGCGTTGGGGTTAGCGGGATGAGTACCTACAATGAGCAGTTCTTC. The encoded protein is CSVGVSGMSTYNEQFF.

This rearrangement joins TRBV12-3 or TRBV12-4 to TRBJ1-5; D unresolved. V lost 8 bases and J 5 bases, leaving 10 bases between the germline ends. This CDR3 spans 12 amino acids. CDR3 region: CASRSRYQPQHF. For the CDR3, the DNA is TGTGCCAGCCGCAGCCGGTATCAGCCCCAGCATTTT.

The chain employs TRBV7-9 and TRBJ1-3; no definite D call. The CDR3 has 16 residues. Germline values: CDR1 SEHNR, CDR2 FQNEAQ (reference sequence). Trimming shortened V by 1 base and J by 6 bases, and 16 bases separated the two germline ends. CDR3 sequence reads: CASSLEWTAGENTIYF. CDR3 coding DNA: TGTGCCAGCAGCTTAGAATGGACTGCTGGGGAAAACACCATATATTTT.

The chain couples TRBV6-5 to TRBJ1-6, with D possibly being TRBD1 (5 bases). With 0 bases removed from V and 5 bases from J, the gap between germline ends came to 11 bases. This CDR3 comprises 16 residues. Germline V gene data show CDR1 as MNHEY and CDR2 as SVGAGI. The CDR3 coding sequence is TGTGCCAGCAGTTACTCCCGGGGGTTCAATAATTCACCCCTCCACTTT. Protein sequence: CASSYSRGFNNSPLHF.

The rearrangement links TRBV20-1 to TRBJ2-5; 7 bases align to TRBD1. Germline trimming cut 1 base from V and 5 bases from J; bases unmatched to any gene: 10. CDR1 DFQATT and CDR2 SNEGSKA come from the germline V gene (reference sequence). The CDR3 contains 15 residues. The chain's CDR3 is CSARVGGSFRETQYF. The CDR3 DNA follows: TGCAGTGCTAGAGTAGGGGGCAGTTTTCGGGAGACCCAGTACTTC.

This clonotype was detected once. J is TRBJ2-3 and V is TRBV18, with TRBD2 as a possible D gene (5 bases). The CDR3 length is 12 residues. The germline V and J ends were trimmed by 4 bases and 5 bases, with 7 bases remaining between them. Per the germline V gene, CDR1 is KGHSH and CDR2 is LQKENI. The CDR3 loop is CASSRLRDTQYF. CDR3 nucleotide sequence: TGTGCCAGCTCACGACTACGAGATACGCAGTATTTT.

A few counts support this clonotype. The chain uses TRBV12-3 or TRBV12-4 and TRBJ2-1; no definite D call. Trimming cost V 5 bases and J 5 bases, with 4 bases left between them. This CDR3 spans 11 amino acids. Here the CDR3 reads CASSRDNEQFF. CDR3 coding DNA: TGTGCCAGCAGTCGGGACAATGAGCAGTTCTTC.

This chain connects TRBV7-9 to TRBJ2-1, with a weak D call TRBD2 (5 bases). This CDR3 contains 11 residues. Trimming shortened V by 10 bases and J by 4 bases, and 8 bases separated the two germline ends. CDR1 SEHNR and CDR2 FQNEAQ come from the germline V gene (reference sequence). DNA of the CDR3: TGTGCCATCGAGGGATACAATGAGCAGTTCTTC. Amino acids: CAIEGYNEQFF. Variable domain in full (rest from reference TRBV7-9 and TRBJ2-1): DTGVSQNPRHKITKRGQNVTFRCDPISEHNRLYWYRQTLGQGPEFLTYFQNEAQLEKSRLLSDRFSAERPKGSFSTLEIQRTEQGDSAMYLCAIEGYNEQFFGPGTRLTVL.

The rearrangement uses TRBV9 and TRBJ1-5, with 7 bases aligning to TRBD1. Germline values: CDR1 SGDLS, CDR2 YYNGEE. The CDR3 runs to 15 residues. V trimming: 0 bases; J trimming: 4 bases; junction bases outside the gene matches: 4. The CDR3 DNA sequence: TGTGCCAGCAGCGTAGCGGCAGGGGGTAATCAGCCCCAGCATTTT. Translation gives CASSVAAGGNQPQHF.

CDR3 DNA: TGTGCCAGCAGCGGACTAGCGGGAACCAATGAGCAGTTCTTC. Translating it yields CASSGLAGTNEQFF. V usage is TRBV11-3 and J usage is TRBJ2-1, with 12 bases identical to TRBD2. V gave up 5 bases and J gave up 6 bases; unmatched junction bases: 2. Germline V lookup: CDR1 SGHNT, CDR2 YENEEA. This CDR3 spans 14 amino acids.

This chain connects TRBV2 to TRBJ1-3; 8 nucleotides agree with TRBD1. This CDR3 contains 15 residues. Germline V gene data show CDR1 as SNHLY and CDR2 as FYNNEI. J was trimmed by 5 bases and V by 3 bases; bases with no gene match: 6. CDR3 region: CASSDGGTGRNTIYF. The CDR3 DNA follows: TGTGCCAGCAGTGACGGAGGGACAGGCCGAAACACCATATATTTT.

The chain recombines TRBV9 with TRBJ2-2; possible D gene TRBD1, 6 bases. The V gene lost 6 bases and the J gene lost 3 bases, with 18 bases spanning the gap. Germline V gives CDR1 SGDLS, CDR2 YYNGEE. The CDR3 extends over 16 amino acids. The CDR3 DNA reads TGTGCCAGCATGCGTTCGGGACACCTTGACACCGGGGAGCTGTTTTTT. Protein product: CASMRSGHLDTGELFF.

The V call is TRBV14, the J call TRBJ2-1; TRBD1 agrees at 8 bases. The CDR3 is 14 amino acids. The germline CDR1 and CDR2 sequences are SGHDN and FVKESK. V was clipped by 4 bases and J by 6 bases; unmatched bases: 5. This chain's CDR3 is CASSPLGQGNEQFF. CDR3 in DNA: TGTGCCAGCAGCCCCCTTGGACAGGGCAATGAGCAGTTCTTC.

This chain joins TRBV4-2 and TRBJ2-7; TRBD2 might be the D (6 bases). Deletions cut 0 bases from V and 0 bases from J, with 15 bases between. The CDR3 is 17 amino acids. Germline loops: CDR1 LGHNA, CDR2 YNFKEQ. The CDR3 here is CASSQELVGGLSYEQYF. Here the CDR3 DNA reads TGTGCCAGCAGCCAAGAATTGGTGGGAGGCCTCTCCTACGAGCAGTACTTC.

The V call is TRBV18, the J call TRBJ2-3, with D possibly matching TRBD2 (5 bases). Trimming cost V 2 bases and J 8 bases, with 17 bases left between them. The CDR3 length is 15 residues. The germline V gene has CDR1 KGHSH and CDR2 LQKENI. CDR3 DNA: TGTGCCAGCTCACCAGGCTACGGGAACTCGGTTACGCAGTATTTT. Its protein product is CASSPGYGNSVTQYF.

The rearrangement links TRBV29-1 to TRBJ1-1; TRBD1 matches 7 bases. The CDR3 consists of 13 residues. Trimming cost V 7 bases and J 4 bases; bases outside gene matches: 9. Germline CDR1 and CDR2: SQVTM and ANQGSEA. CDR3 loop: CSGNRGEGTEAFF. The CDR3 DNA reads TGCAGCGGTAACAGGGGCGAGGGCACTGAAGCTTTCTTT.